Listed here are 31 T cell receptor beta chains from one sample, sequenced in a study of T cell responses to AZD1222 COVID-19 vaccine. Measured with immunoSEQ multiplex PCR; TCRdb has only the in-frame clones, and not every one. Of about 130,000 clones in the sample, 80% to 95% were seen once. Sequenced material: peripheral blood, taken on day 0 of MenACWY control vaccination. These receptors were taken from an adult in good health.

V usage is TRBV5-1 and J usage is TRBJ2-3; D is unclear. The CDR3 runs 13 residues. Germline lookup yields CDR1 SGHRS and CDR2 YFSETQ. Trimming removed 0 bases at V and 1 base at J, with 3 bases between. As DNA, the CDR3 is TGCGCCAGCAGCTTGGTAGGCACAGATACGCAGTATTTT. Its protein is CASSLVGTDTQYF.

Written as DNA, the CDR3 is TGTGCCAGCAGCCCACGGGTAGCGGGAAACATTCAGTACTTC. Amino acid sequence: CASSPRVAGNIQYF. The chain recombines TRBV3-1 (or the pseudogene TRBV3-2) with TRBJ2-4; the match to TRBD2 covers 7 bases. The CDR3 runs to 14 residues. The trim removed 4 bases at V and 6 bases at J, leaving 6 bases unmatched. Germline V gene data show CDR1 as LGHDT and CDR2 as YNNKEL (reference sequence).

The V gene is TRBV6-5, the J gene TRBJ1-5; D remains unclear. V lost 2 bases and J 4 bases, leaving 9 bases between the germline ends. CDR3 length: 14 amino acids. Germline V gene lookup returns CDR1 MNHEY and CDR2 SVGAGI. The CDR3 sequence is CASSYGLGNQPQHF. The DNA of the CDR3 is TGTGCCAGCAGTTACGGGTTGGGGAATCAGCCCCAGCATTTT.

The V call is TRBV27, the J call TRBJ2-2; TRBD1 is a possible D gene (6 bases). CDR1 MNHEY and CDR2 SMNVEV come from the germline V gene (reference sequence). This CDR3 is built from 17 residues. V was cut by 3 bases and J by 4 bases, with 18 bases left in between. CDR3 amino acids: CASSFTATGPATGELFF. DNA of the CDR3: TGTGCCAGCAGTTTTACTGCTACAGGGCCGGCCACCGGGGAGCTGTTTTTT.

The V and J genes are TRBV5-4 and TRBJ1-2; 9 bases agree with TRBD1. CDR1 SGHNT and CDR2 YYREEE come from the germline V gene (reference sequence). CDR3 size: 15 residues. V was pared by 3 bases and J by 4 bases, with 7 bases of the junction left unmatched. The CDR3 reads CASSSTGGAGYGYTF. The CDR3 nucleotides read TGTGCCAGCAGCTCCACAGGGGGCGCTGGCTATGGCTACACCTTC.

The CDR3 bases are TGCGCCAGCAGCCAGCTGGGGTCGGGGGGCTATGGCTACACCTTC. It translates to CASSQLGSGGYGYTF. The chain combines TRBV4-1 with TRBJ1-2, with a possible D match to TRBD1 (5 bases). V lost 3 bases, J lost 4 bases, and 15 bases lay in between. The CDR3 extends over 15 amino acids. The germline CDR1 and CDR2 sequences are MGHRA and YSYEKL.

For the CDR3, the DNA is TGTGCCAGCAGCTTAGGGACGTATAGCGGGGCGGCCAAAAACATTCAGTACTTC. Translation: CASSLGTYSGAAKNIQYF. The chain recombines TRBV7-2 with TRBJ2-4; TRBD2 agrees at 8 bases. Per germline, CDR1 SGHTA and CDR2 FQGNSA. CDR3 length equals 18 residues. The V and J ends lost 1 base and 1 base, in that order; junction bases with no gene match: 9.

V usage is TRBV28 and J usage is TRBJ2-5; D perhaps matches TRBD1 (6 bases). Trimming removed 8 bases from V and 5 bases from J, with 21 bases in between. Per the germline V gene, CDR1 is MDHEN and CDR2 is SYDVKM. The CDR3 is 15 amino acids. CDR3 coding DNA: TGTGCCAGCCAGGGGATGGGCCAGAAGTCGGAGACCCAGTACTTC. This encodes CASQGMGQKSETQYF.

The rearrangement joins TRBV2 to TRBJ2-1; perhaps TRBD2 as D (5 bases). The CDR3 has 17 amino acids. Germline values: CDR1 SNHLY, CDR2 FYNNEI. Trimming shortened V by 10 bases and J by 1 base, and 23 bases separated the two germline ends. CDR3 bases: TGTGCCACCATCGACCTCTTGGCAGCGGCTTCCTACAATGAGCAGTTCTTC. This codes for CATIDLLAAASYNEQFF.

This chain's CDR3 is CASSSLGYQETQYF. The CDR3 nucleotides are TGTGCCAGCAGCTCGTTAGGGTACCAAGAGACCCAGTACTTC. The V and J genes are TRBV11-2 and TRBJ2-5; D not certain. V was trimmed by 4 bases and J by 0 bases, leaving 9 bases between them. CDR3 length: 14 residues. Germline CDR1 and CDR2: SGHAT and FQNNGV.

The V gene is TRBV6-7, the J gene TRBJ2-2; 7 positions agree with TRBD1. TRBV6-7 is known as an ORF, though its function is uncertain. V lost 0 bases and J lost 2; bases outside the gene matches: 6. CDR3 size: 17 residues. The CDR3 nucleotides read TGTGCCAGCAGTTACTCCAACAGGGGACAAAACACCGGGGAGCTGTTTTTT. Protein: CASSYSNRGQNTGELFF.

The chain links TRBV27 to TRBJ2-3; 7 nucleotides match TRBD1. The CDR3 length is 15 residues. Germline trimming cut 1 base from V and 2 bases from J; bases unmatched to any gene: 3. Germline-derived CDR1 and CDR2 are MNHEY and SMNVEV (reference sequence). CDR3 sequence reads: CASSLLGTATDTQYF. The CDR3 coding sequence is TGTGCCAGCAGTTTATTAGGGACAGCCACAGATACGCAGTATTTT.

This rearrangement joins TRBV18 to TRBJ1-3; D possibly corresponds to TRBD1 (5 bases). The germline V gene has CDR1 KGHSH and CDR2 LQKENI. The CDR3 extends over 16 amino acids. Between the trimmed V and J ends, which lost 2 bases and 2 bases, there was a span of 13 bases. The CDR3 region has the DNA TGTGCCAGCTCACCAGTCGGGCAGGGTGCTGGAAACACCATATATTTT. Its protein is CASSPVGQGAGNTIYF.

The chain couples TRBV3-1 (or the pseudogene TRBV3-2) to TRBJ1-2; the match to TRBD1 covers 10 bases. The CDR3 has 14 amino acids. The V segment lost 3 bases and the J segment 6 bases; nucleotides outside the gene matches: 4. Germline CDR1 LGHDT, CDR2 YNNKEL (reference sequence). The CDR3 nucleotides are TGTGCCAGCAGCCATGACAGGGGGCTCAATGGCTACACCTTC. This codes for CASSHDRGLNGYTF.

In this sample, this clone turned up a few times. This CDR3 is CASSPWRQDRTYEQYF. The CDR3 DNA sequence: TGTGCCAGCAGCCCTTGGCGCCAGGACAGGACCTACGAGCAGTACTTC. The chain combines TRBV5-6 with TRBJ2-7, with 7 bases that match TRBD1. V dropped 4 bases and J dropped 2; count of bases not matched to a gene: 12. Germline V gene sequence: CDR1 SGHDT, CDR2 YYEEEE. CDR3 length equals 16 residues.

This clone was seen once. This rearrangement joins TRBV5-5 to TRBJ1-2; D possibly corresponds to TRBD1 (6 bases). CDR3 length: 14 residues. V dropped 0 bases and J dropped 1 base, with 7 bases sitting between them. Germline assignment: CDR1 SGHKS and CDR2 YYEKEE (reference sequence). The CDR3 DNA is TGTGCCAGCAGCTTGGGAGGGGGTAACTATGGCTACACCTTC. Translation: CASSLGGGNYGYTF. The full variable domain, with the rest looked up from reference TRBV5-5 and TRBJ1-2, is DAGVTQSPTHLIKTRGQQVTLRCSPISGHKSVSWYQQVLGQGPQFIFQYYEKEERGRGNFPDRFSARQFPNYSSELNVNALLLGDSALYLCASSLGGGNYGYTFGSGTRLTVV.

The gene calls are TRBV4-1 and TRBJ2-1; unclear D gene. The CDR3 has 12 residues. Between the trimmed V and J ends, which lost 2 bases and 8 bases, there was a span of 7 bases. Germline CDR1 and CDR2: MGHRA and YSYEKL. The CDR3 sequence is CASSQIGDEQFF. The CDR3 bases are TGCGCCAGCAGCCAAATAGGCGATGAGCAGTTCTTC.

The V and J genes are TRBV29-1 and TRBJ2-3; a possible D gene is TRBD1 (7 bases). Germline CDR1 is SQVTM and CDR2 is ANQGSEA. The V and J ends lost 6 bases and 12 bases respectively, with 16 bases between them. CDR3 length: 11 amino acids. CDR3 region: CSVGDSGPQYF. DNA of the CDR3: TGCAGCGTAGGGGACAGCGGGCCCCAGTATTTT.

This chain uses TRBV14 with TRBJ2-2; the match to TRBD1 covers 11 bases. Per germline, CDR1 SGHDN and CDR2 FVKESK. V trimming: 3 bases; J trimming: 7 bases; junction bases outside the gene matches: 10. CDR3 length equals 17 residues. The CDR3 is CASSHAPGQGVVGELFF. The CDR3 DNA reads TGTGCCAGCAGCCACGCACCGGGACAGGGGGTCGTCGGGGAGCTGTTTTTT.

This clone was recorded once. V gene TRBV5-4 combines with J gene TRBJ2-3; D may be TRBD2 (5 bases). The CDR3 consists of 14 residues. V was cut by 5 bases and J by 6 bases, with 16 bases left in between. Germline assignment: CDR1 SGHNT and CDR2 YYREEE (reference sequence). CDR3 residues: CASRNADFLDTQYF. The CDR3 DNA sequence: TGTGCCAGCAGGAACGCGGACTTCCTCGATACGCAGTATTTT. Filled out from reference TRBV5-4 and TRBJ2-3, the complete variable domain reads ETGVTQSPTHLIKTRGQQVTLRCSSQSGHNTVSWYQQALGQGPQFIFQYYREEENGRGNFPPRFSGLQFPNYSSELNVNALELDDSALYLCASRNADFLDTQYFGPGTRLTVL.

This chain connects TRBV13 to TRBJ2-3, with D unclear. V was clipped by 3 bases and J by 0 bases, with 10 bases between them. This CDR3 is 15 amino acids long. Germline V gives CDR1 PRHDT, CDR2 FYEKMQ (reference sequence). CDR3: CASSFSASSTDTQYF. The CDR3 DNA follows: TGTGCCAGCAGCTTTTCGGCCTCTAGCACAGATACGCAGTATTTT.

This clone is termed medium-sized. This chain links TRBV19 with TRBJ2-7; no clear D gene. Trimming cost V 5 bases and J 3 bases, with 17 bases left between them. Germline V gene lookup returns CDR1 LNHDA and CDR2 SQIVND (reference sequence). The CDR3 is made up of 15 amino acids. CDR3 sequence reads: CASSSDTNPFYEQYF. The CDR3, as DNA: TGTGCCAGTAGTTCAGACACTAACCCCTTCTACGAGCAGTACTTC.

This chain connects TRBV7-9 to TRBJ1-3; D gene uncertain. The CDR3 is 15 amino acids. The germline V gene has CDR1 SEHNR and CDR2 FQNEAQ (reference sequence). The V end was cut by 4 bases, the J end by 0 bases, with 10 bases between. DNA for the CDR3: TGTGCCAGCAGCTCAGATCTCAACTCTGGAAACACCATATATTTT. Translating gives CASSSDLNSGNTIYF.

CDR3 sequence (DNA): TGTGCCAGCAGCTTAAAGGCTGGGACAGGGCCGGAGCGGGGAGAGACCCAGTACTTC. Protein sequence: CASSLKAGTGPERGETQYF. The J gene is TRBJ2-5, the V gene TRBV7-3, with 9 positions matching TRBD1. This CDR3 spans 19 amino acids. Trimming removed 1 base from V and 4 bases from J; junction bases left unmatched: 16. Germline V CDR1 and CDR2: SGHTA, FQGTGA.

V usage is TRBV6-5 and J usage is TRBJ1-5; D not certain. V shed 6 bases and J shed 0 bases, with 9 bases lying between them. The CDR3 extends over 14 amino acids. The germline gives CDR1 MNHEY, CDR2 SVGAGI. In nucleotides, the CDR3 is TGTGCCAGCAGCCAGGAAGTTAGCAATCAGCCCCAGCATTTT. Protein product: CASSQEVSNQPQHF.

The J gene is TRBJ2-3, the V gene TRBV11-2; a possible D gene is TRBD1 (5 bases). From germline, CDR1 is SGHAT and CDR2 FQNNGV. Trimming took off 6 bases at V and 0 bases at J, with 10 bases between the two ends. This CDR3 is 14 amino acids long. The chain's CDR3 is CASRDMGSTDTQYF. Here the CDR3 DNA reads TGTGCCAGCAGGGACATGGGAAGCACAGATACGCAGTATTTT.

The chain joins TRBV27 to TRBJ2-1; D not resolved. Germline loops: CDR1 MNHEY, CDR2 SMNVEV (reference sequence). V was shortened by 6 bases and J by 2 bases, with 11 bases between the two germline ends. CDR3 size: 14 residues. CDR3 nucleotides: TGTGCCAGCAGCCCTTCTATCCCCTACAATGAGCAGTTCTTC. The encoded protein is CASSPSIPYNEQFF.

This clone has just a few counts. The chain has TRBV12-3 or TRBV12-4 and TRBJ1-1; D remains unclear. The CDR3 extends over 13 amino acids. The ends were cut back, 5 bases at V and 5 bases at J, with 12 bases in the middle. CDR3 loop: CASSPSYYTEAFF. CDR3 nucleotide sequence: TGTGCCAGCAGTCCCTCTTATTATACTGAAGCTTTCTTT.

This clone occurred once. The chain has TRBV12-3 or TRBV12-4 and TRBJ1-2; 7 bases align to TRBD1. The CDR3 spans 13 residues. V shed 6 bases and J 8 bases; nucleotides not matched to a gene: 9. The CDR3 DNA sequence: TGTGCCAGCAGACCGACAGGGTCGAGGGGCTACACCTTC. It encodes CASRPTGSRGYTF.

This clone occurred once. This chain links TRBV6-2 or TRBV6-3 with TRBJ2-2; D is tentatively TRBD1 or TRBD2 (5 bases each). This CDR3 region has 16 residues. V was shortened by 0 bases and J by 5 bases, with 13 bases between the two germline ends. Germline CDR1 is MNHEY and CDR2 is SVGEGT. The CDR3 here is CASSYSRGPRTGELFF. CDR3 nucleotide sequence: TGTGCCAGCAGTTACTCGAGGGGCCCGCGGACCGGGGAGCTGTTTTTT.

This chain links TRBV4-3 with TRBJ2-5; a possible D gene is TRBD1 (6 bases). The V end was cut by 3 bases, the J end by 0 bases, with 8 bases between. There are 14 residues in the CDR3. CDR1 is LGHNA and CDR2 is YSLEER in the germline V gene. The CDR3 sequence: CASSHGQNQETQYF. The CDR3 DNA reads as TGCGCCAGCAGCCACGGACAGAACCAAGAGACCCAGTACTTC.